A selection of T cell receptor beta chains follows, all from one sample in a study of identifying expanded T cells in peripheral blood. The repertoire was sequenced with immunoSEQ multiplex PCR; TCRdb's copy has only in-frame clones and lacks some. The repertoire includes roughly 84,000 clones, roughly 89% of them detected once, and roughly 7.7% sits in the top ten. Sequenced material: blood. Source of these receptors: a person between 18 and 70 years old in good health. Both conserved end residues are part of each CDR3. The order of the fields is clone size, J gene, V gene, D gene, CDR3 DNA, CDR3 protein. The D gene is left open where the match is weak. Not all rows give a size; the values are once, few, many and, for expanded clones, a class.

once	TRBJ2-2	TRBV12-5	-	TGTGCTAGTGGAGGGGCCGGGACCGGGGAGCTGTTTTTT	CASGGAGTGELFF
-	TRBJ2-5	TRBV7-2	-	TGTGCCAGCAGTCTACAGGCAGAGAAGGCGCCGACCCAGTACTTC	CASSLQAEKAPTQYF
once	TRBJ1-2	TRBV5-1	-	TGCGCCAGCAGCATCAATAGCGACGGGGGCTACACCTTC	CASSINSDGGYTF
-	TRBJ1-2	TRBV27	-	TGTGCCAGCAGGGGAGGTAGGGATGGCTACACCTTC	CASRGGRDGYTF
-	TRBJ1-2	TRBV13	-	TGTGCCAGCAGCTTACTCCCGGGGGGGGGCTATGGCTACACCTTC	CASSLLPGGGYGYTF
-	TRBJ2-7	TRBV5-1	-	TGCGCCAGCAGCTTGGACGGGCAAGAGAGGGCCCTGTACTTC	CASSLDGQERALYF
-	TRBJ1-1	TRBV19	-	TGTGCCAGTAGTATGCAGGCGGGGGTGAACACTGAAGCTTTCTTT	CASSMQAGVNTEAFF
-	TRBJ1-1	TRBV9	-	TGTGCCAGCAGCGTAGTGTTGGTAGGGGATGAAGCTTTCTTT	CASSVVLVGDEAFF
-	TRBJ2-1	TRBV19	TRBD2	TGTGCCAGTAGTAGTTTAGCGGGGAGCTCCTACAATGAGCAGTTCTTC	CASSSLAGSSYNEQFF
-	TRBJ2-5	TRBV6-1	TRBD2	TGTGCCAGCTCCCCAGCGGGGGGGTTAGAGACCCAGTACTTC	CASSPAGGLETQYF
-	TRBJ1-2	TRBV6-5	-	TGTGCCAGCAGTTCCAAGGCAGGGCGTAACTATGGCTACACCTTC	CASSSKAGRNYGYTF
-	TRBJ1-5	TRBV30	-	TGTGCCTGGAGTGTAGGCACTGATCAGCCCCAGCATTTT	CAWSVGTDQPQHF
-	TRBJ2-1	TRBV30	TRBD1	TGTGCCTGGAGTGTCGGACAGGGGTGGGACAATGAGCAGTTCTTC	CAWSVGQGWDNEQFF
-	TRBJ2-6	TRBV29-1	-	TGCAGCGTTGAAAAAGCCTCTGGGGCCAACGTCCTGACTTTC	CSVEKASGANVLTF
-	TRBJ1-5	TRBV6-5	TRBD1	TGTGCCAGCAGGGAAAGACAGGGAAGGTCGCCCCAGCATTTT	CASRERQGRSPQHF
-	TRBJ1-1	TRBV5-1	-	TGCGCCAGCAGCTGGGGTAGTGGCACTGAAGCTTTCTTT	CASSWGSGTEAFF
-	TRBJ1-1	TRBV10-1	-	TGCGCCAGCAGTGAGCCCCCTTACTCTGAAGCTTTCTTT	CASSEPPYSEAFF
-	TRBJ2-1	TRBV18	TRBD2	TGTGCCAGCTCAACCAATCTAGCGGGAGGCTCAACGGCTCAGTTCTTC	CASSTNLAGGSTAQFF
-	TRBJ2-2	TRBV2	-	TGTGCCAGCAGTGAAGGAAAGAACACCGGGGAGCTGTTTTTT	CASSEGKNTGELFF
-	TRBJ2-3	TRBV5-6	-	TGTGCCAGCAGCAAGCCGGGACTGACCACAGATACGCAGTATTTT	CASSKPGLTTDTQYF
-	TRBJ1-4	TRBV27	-	TGTGCCAGCAGCTCGTTGCGGGGCACAACTAATGAAAAACTGTTTTTT	CASSSLRGTTNEKLFF
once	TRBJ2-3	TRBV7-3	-	TGTGCCAGCAGCTTAACTAGCGGAGCTGGCACAGATACGCAGTATTTT	CASSLTSGAGTDTQYF
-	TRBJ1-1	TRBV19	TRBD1	TGTGCCAGTAGACCGGGACAGGGATATTCTGAAGCTTTCTTT	CASRPGQGYSEAFF
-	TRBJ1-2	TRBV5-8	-	TGTGCCAGCAGCTTGTTACAGGCAAGCAACTATGGCTACACCTTC	CASSLLQASNYGYTF
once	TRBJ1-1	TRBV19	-	TGTGCCAGTAGTATACACCCCGGACAGCCGATGAACACTGAAGCTTTCTTT	CASSIHPGQPMNTEAFF
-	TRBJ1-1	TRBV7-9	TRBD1	TGTGCCAGCAGCTTAAACAGGGGTCCGGGCTTTGAAGCTTTCTTT	CASSLNRGPGFEAFF
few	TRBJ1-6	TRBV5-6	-	TGTGCCAGCAGCTTGCGGTATTCACCCCTCCACTTT	CASSLRYSPLHF
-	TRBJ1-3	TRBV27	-	TGTGCCAGCAGTTTCACGGTCACACCTGGAAACACCATATATTTT	CASSFTVTPGNTIYF
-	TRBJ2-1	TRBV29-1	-	TGCAGCACCGTGGAACCCAGGAGCTCCTACAATGAGCAGTTCTTC	CSTVEPRSSYNEQFF
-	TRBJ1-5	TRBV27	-	TGTGCCAGCCGAACCTCTTGGGGTCAGCCCCAGCATTTT	CASRTSWGQPQHF
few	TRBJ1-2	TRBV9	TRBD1	TGTGCCAGCAGCGTCGGACAGGCCTTCTATGGCTACACCTTC	CASSVGQAFYGYTF
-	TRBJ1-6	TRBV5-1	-	TGCGCCAGCAGCTCGGGACTATCGAATTCACCCCTCCACTTT	CASSSGLSNSPLHF
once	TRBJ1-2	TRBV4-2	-	TGTGCCAGCAGCCAAACGAGGACAGACGCTACTAACTATGGCTACACCTTC	CASSQTRTDATNYGYTF
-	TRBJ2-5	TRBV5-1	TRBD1	TGCGCCAGCAGCTTGGACAGGGGTCTGGAGACCCAGTACTTC	CASSLDRGLETQYF
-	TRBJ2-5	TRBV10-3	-	TGTGCCATCAGAGCTCGAGGGGGGTTCCAAGAGACCCAGTACTTC	CAIRARGGFQETQYF
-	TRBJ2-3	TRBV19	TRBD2	TGTGCCAGTAGGACTAGCGGGAACACAGATACGCAGTATTTT	CASRTSGNTDTQYF
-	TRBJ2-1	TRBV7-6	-	TGTGCCAGCAGCTTAGCCCACCAGGGAGGAGGCGTGGAACAGTTCTTC	CASSLAHQGGGVEQFF